The rows below give T cell receptor beta chains drawn from one sample of a study of T cell clones after liver transplantation. The repertoire was sequenced with immunoSEQ multiplex PCR; TCRdb's copy has only in-frame clones and lacks some. The top ten clones hold approximately 0.77% of a sample with more than 65,000 clones, about 80% of them seen once. This specimen consisted of CD4+ T cells from blood, obtained 12 months after liver transplant. These receptor sequences come from a human patient who received a liver transplant. The graft donor may have contributed some T cells. Each CDR3 is given with its conserved first and last residue. The order of the fields is J gene, V gene, CDR3 protein.

TRBJ1-5 | TRBV7-9 | CASSLSGAGFQPQHF
TRBJ1-1 | TRBV9 | CASSGPGAEAFF
TRBJ1-5 | TRBV28 | CASRIPGTGVRQPQHF
TRBJ2-3 | TRBV7-7 | CASSPSGRIDTQYF
TRBJ2-7 | TRBV2 | CASRQESYEQYF
TRBJ1-2 | TRBV6-1 | CASSPISTYSYGYTF
TRBJ2-1 | TRBV5-1 | CASSKTPTSADEQFF
TRBJ2-3 | TRBV15 | CATSIGSGRATDTQYF
TRBJ2-1 | TRBV11-2 | CASSPVVLADNEQFF
TRBJ2-7 | TRBV23-1 | CASSSGGAGSSYEQYF
TRBJ1-2 | TRBV30 | CAWSVGTGIPYGYTF
TRBJ1-1 | TRBV10-3 | CAISRDRNTEAFF
TRBJ1-2 | TRBV27 | CASSSGRQGARGYTF
TRBJ2-2 | TRBV28 | CASSFMDPPESGELFF
TRBJ2-6 | TRBV5-1 | CASSPLGSGANVLTF
TRBJ2-7 | TRBV30 | CAWSFPSGLSYEQYF
TRBJ1-1 | TRBV5-1 | CASSFPGLNTEAFF
TRBJ1-1 | TRBV5-1 | CASRTGEFTEAFF
TRBJ1-3 | TRBV7-9 | CASSNRPAISGNTIYF
TRBJ2-2 | TRBV5-1 | CASSFWAGVNTGELFF
TRBJ1-1 | TRBV29-1 | CSVEELVFSANTEAFF
TRBJ2-2 | TRBV6-6 | CASSYDRDRGGELFF
TRBJ2-7 | TRBV11-1 | CASSQRYGPYEQYF
TRBJ1-5 | TRBV28 | CASIQGGEQRPQHF
TRBJ2-5 | TRBV5-1 | CASSRRTGLAETQYF
TRBJ2-3 | TRBV5-1 | CASSLGSGRQGTQYF
TRBJ1-4 | TRBV9 | CASSEGQSVGEKLFF
TRBJ2-7 | TRBV18 | CASSSGLVMYEQYF
TRBJ2-5 | TRBV6-1 | CASRGTGQRLETQYF
TRBJ1-3 | TRBV4-3 | CASSHVQGQSGNTIYF
TRBJ2-5 | TRBV30 | CAWSVAETQYF
TRBJ1-4 | TRBV2 | CASSGQGGVEKLFF
TRBJ1-2 | TRBV18 | CASSPSDRWFYGYTF
TRBJ2-6 | TRBV28 | CASSPTGAGANVLTF
TRBJ2-4 | TRBV5-1 | CASSWGPPGLAKNIQYF
TRBJ2-1 | TRBV5-6 | CASSNWGTSGKHNEQFF
TRBJ2-1 | TRBV7-3 | CASSLGLAGNNEQFF
TRBJ1-2 | TRBV5-1 | CASSLGGVYGYTF
TRBJ2-7 | TRBV18 | CASSPWKGEEEQYF
TRBJ2-1 | TRBV28 | CASSFPPKVSYNEQFF
TRBJ2-5 | TRBV7-2 | CASSTLFPLETQYF
TRBJ2-7 | TRBV28 | CASRATYEQYF
TRBJ2-7 | TRBV6-6 | CASSYSSTATYEQYF
TRBJ2-4 | TRBV5-8 | CASRAGTGDVVAKNIQYF
TRBJ2-3 | TRBV28 | CASSLDTSPSTDTQYF
TRBJ1-2 | TRBV5-1 | CASSLDRGPYGYTF
TRBJ2-1 | TRBV18 | CASSPGAGLYNEQFF
TRBJ2-1 | TRBV11-2 | CASSPVRGLPFF
TRBJ1-1 | TRBV9 | CASTVMDNTEAFF